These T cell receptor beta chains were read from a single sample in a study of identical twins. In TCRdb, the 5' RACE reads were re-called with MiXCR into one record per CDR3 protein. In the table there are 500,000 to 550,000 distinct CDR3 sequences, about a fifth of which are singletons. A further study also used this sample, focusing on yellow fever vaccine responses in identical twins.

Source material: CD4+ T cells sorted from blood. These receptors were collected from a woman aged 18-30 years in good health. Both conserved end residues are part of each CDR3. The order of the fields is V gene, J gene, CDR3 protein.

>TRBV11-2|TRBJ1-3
CASSFRDSYSGNTIYF
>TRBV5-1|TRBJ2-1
CASSGGKVEQFF
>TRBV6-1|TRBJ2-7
CASSKPGLVPDGEQYF
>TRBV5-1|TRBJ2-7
CASSLWDVLAGEQYF
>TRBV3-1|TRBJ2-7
CASSKASVGTYEQYF
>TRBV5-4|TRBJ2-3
CASSLARQNTDTQYF
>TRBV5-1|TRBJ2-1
CASSGTGASYNEQFF
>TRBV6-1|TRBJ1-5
CASSEKDRGKVGNQPQHF
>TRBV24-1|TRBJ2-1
CATSDAATGVSEQFF
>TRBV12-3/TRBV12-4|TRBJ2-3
CASRPPLTHTDTQYF
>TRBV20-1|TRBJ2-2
CSASNQVLVGELFF
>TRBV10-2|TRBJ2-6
CASSVESGANVLTF
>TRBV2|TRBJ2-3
CASSFDGVGTDTQYF
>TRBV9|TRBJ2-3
CASSVGDRVDTDTQYF
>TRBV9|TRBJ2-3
CASSASGMADTQYF
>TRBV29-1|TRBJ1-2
CSGGQGASIYGYTF
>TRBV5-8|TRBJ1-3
CASSRVGSGNTIYF
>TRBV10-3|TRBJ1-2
CAISPEADYGYTF
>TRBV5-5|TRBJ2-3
CASSLDGDTQYF
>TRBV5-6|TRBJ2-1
CASQPFVGGEQFF
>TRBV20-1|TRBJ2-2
CSARGLAGDTAGELFF
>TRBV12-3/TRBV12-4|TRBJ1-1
CASSDGGTEAFF
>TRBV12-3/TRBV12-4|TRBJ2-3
CASSLGSGGITDTQYF
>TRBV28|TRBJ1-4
CASRGGANEKLFF
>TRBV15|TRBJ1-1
CATSSTILQADINEAFF
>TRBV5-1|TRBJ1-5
CASSPQSGNQPQHF
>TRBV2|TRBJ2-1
CASSSGRGKYNEQFF
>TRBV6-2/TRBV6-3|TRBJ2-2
CASRRDLLAGELFF
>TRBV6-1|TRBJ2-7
CASRTSGRYEQYF
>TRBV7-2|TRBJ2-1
CASSGDTYYNEQFF
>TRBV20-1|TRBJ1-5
CSGVPRVYSNQPQHF
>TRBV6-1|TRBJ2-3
CASSEGGGSLDTQYF
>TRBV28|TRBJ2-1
CASSSGSGNSYNEQFF
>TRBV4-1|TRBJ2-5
CASSQDPRSQGEETQYF
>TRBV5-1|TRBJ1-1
CASSLGHSTYEAFF
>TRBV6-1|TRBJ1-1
CASTPPRPNTEAFF
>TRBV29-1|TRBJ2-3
CSVEGRVGGGADTQYF
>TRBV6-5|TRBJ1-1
CASSYHKNTEAFF
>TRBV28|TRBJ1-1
CASSLLGSPNTEAFF
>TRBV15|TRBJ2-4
CATSRDRGQGAIAKNIQYF
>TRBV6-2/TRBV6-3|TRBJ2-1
CASTPWALAGGGTVRSGEQFF